This T cell receptor beta chain stems from a study of blood T cell repertoires in COVID-19. Study-wide context: Spain, Italy and the United States supplied samples that represented acute and convalescent COVID-19. The cDNA or gDNA used as material had been derived from T cells, B-cell-depleted T cells, or PBMCs.

This CDR3 has 17 amino acids. From germline, CDR1 is MNHNY and CDR2 SVGAGI (reference sequence). J gave up 2 bases and V 5 bases, and 12 bases lay outside the gene matches. Authors' data handling: Cell counts per sample came from amplifying reference gene primers. Sequenced by immunoSEQ multiplex PCR; TCRdb stores in-frame clones only, minus some. Clone size and the V and J calls come from that table; the DNA yielded D and trimming. The sample carries about 240,000 clones, roughly four fifths recorded once. The rearrangement uses TRBV6-6 and TRBJ2-1; 7 bases agree with TRBD2. The sequence came from a woman aged 60 to 75 with active or convalescent COVID-19. Input material: peripheral blood. The CDR3 coding sequence is TGTGCCAGCAGTCCTCCCGAGGGGCGGGGGACCTACAATGAGCAGTTCTTC. The encoded protein is CASSPPEGRGTYNEQFF.